Below are 17 T cell receptor beta chains sequenced from a single sample in a study of regulatory and conventional T cells in RAG deficiency. Clones were sequenced by immunoSEQ multiplex PCR, and TCRdb holds only the in-frame ones, with some missing. The sample includes some 20,000 clones, 85% to 95% of them seen just once. Genomic DNA came from blood conventional CD4+ T cells gated CD25-low CD127-high. Another study also made use of these data, one on regulatory T cells. Turning to that study: The PCR used 52 TRBV and 13 TRBJ primers.

The sequencing input was CD4+ T cells sorted from blood. These receptors all stem from a human donor in good health.

This chain uses TRBV5-4 with TRBJ2-1; no definite D call. With 2 bases removed from V and 4 bases from J, the gap between germline ends came to 13 bases. The CDR3 totals 15 residues. Germline V CDR1 and CDR2: SGHNT, YYREEE (reference sequence). The CDR3 DNA sequence: TGTGCCAGCAGCTTTAGTTCATTCTTGTACAATGAGCAGTTCTTC. This sequence encodes CASSFSSFLYNEQFF.

This clone was seen only a few times. The chain carries TRBV18 and TRBJ2-2; no clear D. V lost 6 bases and J 1 base, leaving 9 bases between the germline ends. Germline V gene sequence: CDR1 KGHSH, CDR2 LQKENI. The CDR3 runs to 14 residues. The CDR3: CASSLDRNTGELFF. The CDR3 nucleotides are TGTGCCAGCTCCCTTGACCGGAACACCGGGGAGCTGTTTTTT.

CDR3 protein: CATSRNGVADIQYF. The CDR3 nucleotides read TGTGCCACCAGCAGAAATGGGGTTGCGGACATTCAGTACTTC. The V call is TRBV15, the J call TRBJ2-4; D is unresolved. CDR3 length: 14 residues. Trimming stripped 2 bases from V and 8 bases from J, with 13 bases between. Germline CDR1 and CDR2: LNHNV and YYDKDF (reference sequence).

The chain employs TRBV19 and TRBJ1-5; TRBD1 is a possible D gene (6 bases). Trimming took off 9 bases at V and 7 bases at J, with 13 bases between the two ends. This CDR3 contains 12 residues. Germline CDR1 is LNHDA and CDR2 is SQIVND (reference sequence). CDR3 nucleotides: TGTGCCAGCAATACAGGGTACCAGCCCCAGCATTTT. Residues: CASNTGYQPQHF.

This chain uses TRBV29-1 with TRBJ2-5; D may be TRBD1 or TRBD2 (6 bases each). The CDR3 loop spans 13 amino acids. The ends were cut back, 3 bases at V and 5 bases at J, with 13 bases in the middle. Germline values: CDR1 SQVTM, CDR2 ANQGSEA. The CDR3: CSVDEGGVETQYF. For the CDR3, the DNA is TGCAGCGTTGATGAGGGGGGAGTGGAGACCCAGTACTTC. The variable domain in full, with the rest retrieved from reference TRBV29-1 and TRBJ2-5, is SAVISQKPSRDICQRGTSLTIQCQVDSQVTMMFWYRQQPGQSLTLIATANQGSEATYESGFVIDKFPISRPNLTFSTLTVSNMSPEDSSIYLCSVDEGGVETQYFGPGTRLLVL.

The chain recombines TRBV30 with TRBJ2-1; the D call may be TRBD1 or TRBD2 (5 bases each). The V end was cut by 5 bases, the J end by 3 bases, with 5 bases between. Germline lookup yields CDR1 GTSNPN and CDR2 SVGIG (reference sequence). This CDR3 is built from 11 residues. CDR3 residues: CAWGGYNEQFF. Written as DNA, the CDR3 is TGTGCCTGGGGGGGCTACAATGAGCAGTTCTTC.

The gene calls are TRBV7-9 and TRBJ2-5; the D gene is possibly TRBD1 (5 bases). V was cut by 0 bases and J by 4 bases, with 9 bases left in between. The CDR3 length is 14 residues. Germline CDR1 SEHNR, CDR2 FQNEAQ (reference sequence). CDR3 sequence: CASSLASRAETQYF. CDR3 bases: TGTGCCAGCAGCTTAGCCTCCAGGGCAGAGACCCAGTACTTC.

J is TRBJ2-3 and V is TRBV2, with TRBD2 matching 7 bases. The CDR3 has 15 amino acids. Unmatched junction bases numbered 8, after V lost 6 bases and J lost 2 bases. The germline V gene encodes CDR1 SNHLY and CDR2 FYNNEI. CDR3 sequence (DNA): TGTGCCAGCAGAGCTACAGCGGGGCCCACAGATACGCAGTATTTT. Translating gives CASRATAGPTDTQYF.

The chain is built from TRBV27 and TRBJ2-1; the D gene could be TRBD1 or TRBD2 (5 bases each). V lost 5 bases to trimming and J lost 6 bases, with 11 bases between them. The CDR3 spans 13 residues. From germline, CDR1 is MNHEY and CDR2 SMNVEV (reference sequence). CDR3 bases: TGTGCCAGCAGTCGGGACGTAGGCAATGAGCAGTTCTTC. It specifies CASSRDVGNEQFF.

A few counts support this clone. The chain recombines TRBV5-1 with TRBJ1-4; TRBD1 matches at 7 bases. The CDR3 covers 16 residues. The junction had 2 bases not matched to a gene; V was cut back by 0 bases and J by 0 bases. Germline lookup yields CDR1 SGHRS and CDR2 YFSETQ. CDR3 loop: CASSLGGTATNEKLFF. The CDR3 DNA follows: TGCGCCAGCAGCTTGGGGGGGACAGCAACTAATGAAAAACTGTTTTTT. The complete variable domain, with remaining parts taken from reference TRBV5-1 and TRBJ1-4, reads KAGVTQTPRYLIKTRGQQVTLSCSPISGHRSVSWYQQTPGQGLQFLFEYFSETQRNKGNFPGRFSGRQFSNSRSEMNVSTLELGDSALYLCASSLGGTATNEKLFFGSGTQLSVL.

The chain employs TRBV5-4 and TRBJ2-7, with 8 bases identical to TRBD2. The germline CDR1 and CDR2 sequences are SGHNT and YYREEE (reference sequence). The CDR3 extends over 16 amino acids. With V trimmed by 4 bases and J by 1 base, 10 bases remained unmatched. The CDR3 DNA is TGTGCCAGCAGCGGGTCCGGGGGGGCCCTTTCCTACGAGCAGTACTTC. Protein: CASSGSGGALSYEQYF.

The chain employs TRBV7-9 and TRBJ2-7, with a possible D match to TRBD1 (6 bases). The CDR3 sequence is 14 residues long. Germline CDR1 reads SEHNR; CDR2 reads FQNEAQ (reference sequence). The V end lost 5 bases, the J end lost 3 bases, and 14 bases lay between the germline ends. CDR3 in DNA: TGTGCCAGCAGCGTGGGGTACAGGGACTACGAGCAGTACTTC. Amino acid sequence: CASSVGYRDYEQYF. The whole variable domain, remainder taken from reference TRBV7-9 and TRBJ2-7, is DTGVSQNPRHKITKRGQNVTFRCDPISEHNRLYWYRQTLGQGPEFLTYFQNEAQLEKSRLLSDRFSAERPKGSFSTLEIQRTEQGDSAMYLCASSVGYRDYEQYFGPGTRLTVT.

The J gene is TRBJ2-1, the V gene TRBV9; TRBD2 matches at 7 bases. V was clipped by 0 bases and J by 9 bases; unmatched bases: 6. This CDR3 contains 14 residues. Per germline, CDR1 SGDLS and CDR2 YYNGEE. The CDR3 spells CASSVAGEGSEQFF. The DNA of the CDR3 is TGTGCCAGCAGCGTAGCGGGGGAGGGGAGTGAGCAGTTCTTC. The variable domain in full, with the rest retrieved from reference TRBV9 and TRBJ2-1, is DSGVTQTPKHLITATGQRVTLRCSPRSGDLSVYWYQQSLDQGLQFLIQYYNGEERAKGNILERFSAQQFPDLHSELNLSSLELGDSALYFCASSVAGEGSEQFFGPGTRLTVL.

In DNA form, the CDR3 reads TGTGCCAGCAGCTTAGTGGTAGATACCGGGGAGCTGTTTTTT. This encodes CASSLVVDTGELFF. The chain recombines TRBV11-2 with TRBJ2-2; D is ambiguous. V was shortened by 1 base and J by 5 bases, with 8 bases between the two germline ends. CDR3 size: 14 residues. Germline V gene lookup returns CDR1 SGHAT and CDR2 FQNNGV.

This chain links TRBV2 with TRBJ2-3; D gene unclear. V lost 8 bases to trimming and J lost 2 bases, with 11 bases between them. There are 13 residues in the CDR3. Germline values: CDR1 SNHLY, CDR2 FYNNEI. The CDR3 region has the DNA TGTGCCAGCGCTATACAGACCACAGATACGCAGTATTTT. Translating it yields CASAIQTTDTQYF.

Details on this clone: Compared with germline, one end of the junction differs, possibly owing to a read error. The genes are TRBV29-1 and TRBJ1-2; D ambiguous. In germline, CDR1 is SQVTM, CDR2 ANQGSEA. The CDR3 length is 14 residues. The CDR3 region has the DNA TGCAGCGTTGAAGAGCCGGGTCGCCGGGATGGGTACACCTTC. Amino acids: CSVEEPGRRDGYTF.

CDR3 protein: CASSGLAYEQYF. The CDR3 coding sequence is TGTGCCAGCAGTGGCCTAGCCTACGAGCAGTACTTC. The gene calls are TRBV2 and TRBJ2-7; D gene uncertain. The CDR3 spans 12 residues. CDR1 and CDR2 (germline): SNHLY, FYNNEI. Trimming left V 4 bases short and J 2 bases short, with 6 bases between.